These 21 T cell receptor beta chains came from one sample sequenced in a study of control samples from healthy donors and cancer patients (dated by TCRdb to 2018 to 2020). The library relied on the immunoSEQ multiplex PCR assay. Drawn from immuneACCESS, this table holds only the in-frame rearrangements with V and J called that TCRdb kept. Clones are partly lost; checked studies trace under half to an unresolved V gene and leave the rest unexplained. This sample lists around 57,000 clones; approximately 90% were detected once. The ten largest account for 0.75% to 0.95% of the sample. Sequenced input: PBMCs. The receptors derive from a man aged 25-45 years with colorectal cancer.

The chain links TRBV27 to TRBJ1-6; D is ambiguous. Looked up from germline, CDR1 is MNHEY and CDR2 is SMNVEV (reference sequence). V gave up 5 bases and J gave up 5 bases, with 13 bases separating them. This CDR3 region has 15 residues. The CDR3 sequence is CASSPSPGDNSPLHF. In DNA form, the CDR3 reads TGTGCCAGCAGTCCTTCCCCAGGTGATAATTCACCCCTCCACTTT.

This clone was found once. This chain connects TRBV12-5 to TRBJ1-1; 12 bases line up with TRBD1. Per germline, CDR1 LGHNT and CDR2 FRNRAP. The V segment lost 6 bases and the J segment 5 bases; nucleotides outside the gene matches: 4. The CDR3 extends over 14 amino acids. Written as DNA, the CDR3 is TGTGCTAGTGGGGGACAGGGGGCGCGTACTGAAGCTTTCTTT. This gives the protein CASGGQGARTEAFF.

The chain carries TRBV2 and TRBJ2-2, with D unresolved. Germline V gene data show CDR1 as SNHLY and CDR2 as FYNNEI. With 3 bases removed from V and 1 base from J, the gap between germline ends came to 12 bases. This CDR3 has 16 amino acids. The CDR3 spells CASSDWSRRNTGELFF. The CDR3 DNA sequence: TGTGCCAGCAGTGATTGGAGCCGCAGGAACACCGGGGAGCTGTTTTTT.

CDR3 bases: TGCGCCAGCAGCCAAGACCCCTCTGGGGCCAACGTCCTGACTTTC. This translates into CASSQDPSGANVLTF. The chain employs TRBV4-3 and TRBJ2-6, with no clear D. CDR3 size: 15 residues. The V and J ends lost 0 bases and 0 bases respectively, with 3 bases between them. Looked up from germline, CDR1 is LGHNA and CDR2 is YSLEER.

V is TRBV9 and J is TRBJ1-5; TRBD1 might be the D (5 bases). Germline-derived CDR1 and CDR2 are SGDLS and YYNGEE. Deletions cut 0 bases from V and 4 bases from J, with 11 bases between. The CDR3 length is 15 residues. This chain's CDR3 is CASSVAPGPNQPQHF. CDR3 bases: TGTGCCAGCAGCGTAGCCCCAGGGCCGAATCAGCCCCAGCATTTT.

V gene TRBV25-1 combines with J gene TRBJ2-3; D not certain. Looked up from germline, CDR1 is MGHDK and CDR2 is SYGVNS. The CDR3 consists of 14 residues. The ends were cut back, 2 bases at V and 0 bases at J, with 6 bases in the middle. The CDR3 region has the DNA TGTGCCAGCAGTGAAGCTGTTAGCACAGATACGCAGTATTTT. It is translated as CASSEAVSTDTQYF.

A single count supports this clone. The chain combines TRBV10-1 with TRBJ2-3; D remains ambiguous. This CDR3 contains 16 residues. Germline V CDR1 and CDR2: WNHNN, SYGVQD (reference sequence). Trimming took off 0 bases at V and 1 base at J, with 11 bases between the two ends. CDR3 in amino acids: CASSESQESGTDTQYF. In DNA, the CDR3 is TGCGCCAGCAGTGAGTCGCAGGAGAGTGGCACAGATACGCAGTATTTT.

V gene TRBV9 combines with J gene TRBJ2-3, with 10 bases aligning to TRBD2. The V gene's germline CDR1 is SGDLS and CDR2 YYNGEE. The trim removed 1 base at V and 1 base at J, leaving 3 bases unmatched. This CDR3 is 16 amino acids long. CDR3 in DNA: TGTGCCAGCAGCGTACTAGCGGGGGCCGGCACAGATACGCAGTATTTT. It specifies CASSVLAGAGTDTQYF.

V usage is TRBV6-5 and J usage is TRBJ1-2; D might be TRBD1 (5 bases). The CDR3 totals 12 residues. Trimming cost V 6 bases and J 5 bases, with 10 bases left between them. Germline CDR1 and CDR2: MNHEY and SVGAGI. CDR3 in amino acids: CASSDSFYGYTF. DNA for the CDR3: TGTGCCAGCAGCGACAGCTTTTATGGCTACACCTTC.

The chain uses TRBV24-1 and TRBJ2-5; TRBD1 matches 10 bases. The germline V gene has CDR1 KGHDR and CDR2 SFDVKD. V trimming: 4 bases; J trimming: 2 bases; junction bases outside the gene matches: 3. The CDR3 spans 15 residues. Here the CDR3 reads CATSDRDRGQETQYF. CDR3 DNA sequence: TGTGCCACCAGTGACAGGGACAGGGGTCAAGAGACCCAGTACTTC.

This clone was picked up one time. V gene TRBV11-2 combines with J gene TRBJ2-3, with a weak D call TRBD1 (6 bases). The CDR3 length is 15 residues. The V gene's germline CDR1 is SGHAT and CDR2 FQNNGV. V dropped 1 base and J dropped 1 base, with 9 bases sitting between them. CDR3 DNA: TGTGCCAGCAGCTTAGGAGGGGGAGGCACAGATACGCAGTATTTT. It specifies CASSLGGGGTDTQYF. Using reference TRBV11-2 and TRBJ2-3 for the parts outside the CDR3, the full variable domain is EAGVAQSPRYKIIEKRQSVAFWCNPISGHATLYWYQQILGQGPKLLIQFQNNGVVDDSQLPKDRFSAERLKGVDSTLKIQPAKLEDSAVYLCASSLGGGGTDTQYFGPGTRLTVL.

The chain combines TRBV15 with TRBJ1-2, with D hard to call. The germline gives CDR1 LNHNV, CDR2 YYDKDF (reference sequence). The CDR3 has 15 residues. V gave up 5 bases and J gave up 6 bases, with 19 bases separating them. The CDR3 DNA sequence: TGTGCCACCAGCCAAAGGTCAGCTACGCTGGATGGCTACACCTTC. Amino acid sequence: CATSQRSATLDGYTF.

The chain couples TRBV6-2 or TRBV6-3 to TRBJ1-5; 8 positions match TRBD1. This CDR3 region has 17 residues. Germline values: CDR1 MNHEY, CDR2 SVGEGT. V shed 2 bases and J 7 bases; nucleotides not matched to a gene: 13. The DNA of the CDR3 is TGTGCCAGCAGTTACACCGGACAGGGAGGTGACAGGCAGCCCCAGCATTTT. It translates to CASSYTGQGGDRQPQHF.

The chain combines TRBV19 with TRBJ1-2, with 7 bases matching TRBD1. The CDR3 runs 13 residues. V lost 3 bases to trimming and J lost 7 bases; unmatched junction nucleotides: 5. Germline CDR1 is LNHDA and CDR2 is SQIVND (reference sequence). CDR3 bases: TGTGCCAGTAGTATCTCCAGGGGGGGTGGCTACACCTTC. This translates into CASSISRGGGYTF.

CDR3 sequence (DNA): TGCGCCAGCAGCCAAGATCATCTAGCGGGGGGGTTAAATGAGCAGTTCTTC. The encoded protein is CASSQDHLAGGLNEQFF. The chain combines TRBV4-3 with TRBJ2-1; TRBD2 aligns across 12 bases. Looked up from germline, CDR1 is LGHNA and CDR2 is YSLEER. With 0 bases clipped from V and 7 bases from J, the junction kept 7 bases outside the gene matches. The length of the CDR3 is 17 residues.

V gene TRBV4-2 combines with J gene TRBJ2-7, with 8 bases lining up with TRBD1. The germline V gene has CDR1 LGHNA and CDR2 YNFKEQ. Trimming at V came to 2 bases and at J to 3 bases, leaving 6 bases not matched to a gene. This CDR3 contains 15 residues. This CDR3 is CASSQRITGGYEQYF. CDR3 sequence (DNA): TGTGCCAGCAGCCAAAGAATTACAGGGGGCTACGAGCAGTACTTC.

CDR3 DNA sequence: TGTGCCAGCAGTGAAGTGGGGCAGGGAAACACTGAAGCTTTCTTT. Translated: CASSEVGQGNTEAFF. The chain has TRBV6-1 and TRBJ1-1; TRBD1 might be the D (5 bases). The germline V gene has CDR1 MNHNS and CDR2 SASEGT. V lost 1 base and J 2 bases, leaving 11 bases between the germline ends. This CDR3 contains 15 residues.

This chain joins TRBV6-5 and TRBJ1-2; unclear D gene. The CDR3 is 14 residues long. CDR1 and CDR2 from the germline V gene are MNHEY and SVGAGI. V shed 0 bases and J shed 4 bases, with 9 bases lying between them. The CDR3 DNA is TGTGCCAGCAGTTACTCGGGCAGTGGCTATGGCTACACCTTC. Translation gives CASSYSGSGYGYTF.

V is TRBV5-1 and J is TRBJ1-1; no firm D call. Germline-derived CDR1 and CDR2 are SGHRS and YFSETQ. V lost 1 base to trimming and J lost 1 base, with 8 bases between them. The CDR3 has 14 residues. CDR3 sequence reads: CASSLRTANTEAFF. In DNA form, the CDR3 reads TGCGCCAGCAGCTTGCGCACAGCGAACACTGAAGCTTTCTTT.

V gene TRBV4-3 combines with J gene TRBJ2-7, with D possibly TRBD2 on 5 matching bases. Germline assignment: CDR1 LGHNA and CDR2 YSLEER. V shed 0 bases and J shed 7 bases, with 13 bases lying between them. The CDR3 has 14 residues. CDR3 loop: CASSQDFGVGEQYF. CDR3 nucleotide sequence: TGCGCCAGCAGCCAAGATTTCGGGGTTGGAGAGCAGTACTTC.

This chain connects TRBV4-2 to TRBJ2-3, with D unresolved. CDR1 and CDR2 from the germline V gene are LGHNA and YNFKEQ. The V end lost 0 bases, the J end lost 4 bases, and 26 bases lay between the germline ends. There are 20 residues in the CDR3. The CDR3 sequence: CASSQEAIPGSEIGADTQYF. In nucleotides, the CDR3 is TGTGCCAGCAGCCAAGAGGCCATCCCCGGTAGTGAGATCGGTGCAGATACGCAGTATTTT.